The T cell receptor (beta chain) described here comes from a study of blood T cell repertoires in COVID-19. About the study: Some COVID-19 samples were acute and others convalescent; all came from the United States, Italy and Spain.

After removal of 6 bases from V and 9 bases from J, the junction contained 5 bases not matched to a gene. There are 13 residues in the CDR3. This table comes from immunoSEQ multiplex PCR, and its TCRdb copy is limited to in-frame clones, with some not included. The sample shows tens of thousands of clones, roughly 82% of them seen only once. This TCR derives from a human donor in a cohort sampled during active COVID-19. The chain links TRBV12-3 or TRBV12-4 to TRBJ2-1, with 10 bases that match TRBD2. Input material: peripheral blood. CDR3 protein: CASSRSGGGEQFF. CDR3 DNA sequence: TGTGCCAGCAGCCGGAGCGGGGGGGGTGAGCAGTTCTTC.